This T cell receptor (beta chain) was obtained from a study of blood T cell repertoires in COVID-19. Overall study: PBMCs, B-cell-depleted T cells, or T cells were the source of the cDNA or gDNA that made up the material.

This CDR3 comprises 14 residues. Germline CDR1 and CDR2: SSHAT and FNYEAQ (reference sequence). The V and J ends lost 3 bases and 2 bases respectively, with 8 bases between them. Sequenced by immunoSEQ multiplex PCR; TCRdb stores in-frame clones only, minus some. The data show 45,000 to 60,000 clones, 80% to 90% seen once. The chain links TRBV7-7 to TRBJ1-3; a weak D match, TRBD1 (5 bases). Sequencing was carried out using peripheral blood. The clonotype was recovered from a man between 60 and 75 years old with acute or convalescent COVID-19. The CDR3 loop is CASSLGPTGNTIYF. CDR3 sequence (DNA): TGTGCCAGCAGCTTGGGGCCAACTGGAAACACCATATATTTT.